This TCR beta chain was profiled in a study of CD8+CD57+ T cells in acquired aplastic anemia. At the level of the study: Across the sorted CD4+ and CD8+ cells, DNA amounts averaged 3.2 ug. Study-wide results and caveats: Patients and controls had CD8+ Simpson's diversity values that were not significantly distinct.

The sequenced patients had an expansion of CD8+CD57+ cells seen by flow cytometry. Comment on this clonotype: Antigen specificity is unknown.

Germline V gives CDR1 LNHDA, CDR2 SQIVND (reference sequence). The CDR3 covers 13 residues. Genomic DNA, the template, was used for profiling of the TCR beta VDJ and CDR3. Via MiXCR, TCRdb re-called the reads, giving one row per CDR3 protein. The sample contains some 150,000 distinct CDR3 sequences, around half of which appear only once. The chain carries TRBV19 and TRBJ2-7, with 15 nucleotides matching TRBD2. Sequenced sample: sorted CD4+, CD8+, or CD8+CD57+ T cells (not recorded which) from PBMCs. The receptor was derived from a human donor with aplastic anemia. The CDR3 reads CGTSGGVHYEQYF. As DNA, the CDR3 is TGTGGGACTAGCGGGGGGGTACACTACGAGCAGTACTTC. The entire variable domain, with the rest obtained from reference TRBV19 and TRBJ2-7, is as follows: DGGITQSPKYLFRKEGQNVTLSCEQNLNHDAMYWYRQDPGQGLRLIYYSQIVNDFQKGDIAEGYSVSREKKESFPLTVTSAQKNPTAFYLCGTSGGVHYEQYFGPGTRLTVT.